This T cell receptor beta chain is drawn from a study of T cell responses to AZD1222 COVID-19 vaccine. Study outcomes and limitations: Clonal diversity was possibly underestimated; the donors were predominantly white British and more often female. There were repertoire samples only from the period after the peak T cell response. Two AZD1222 administrations were followed by greater Spike-specific TCR breadth and depth.

TCRdb's table, derived via immunoSEQ multiplex PCR, lists solely in-frame clones and lacks some. The profile shows tens of thousands of clones, over 85% of them singletons. As regards this clone: The antigen is unknown.

The starting material was peripheral blood, obtained on day 0 of MenACWY control vaccination. The TCR originated in an adult in good health.

The CDR3: CASSPATTPYEQYF. In DNA form, the CDR3 reads TGTGCCAGCAGCCCCGCGACTACCCCCTACGAGCAGTACTTC. The gene calls are TRBV11-2 and TRBJ2-7; D is perhaps TRBD2 (5 bases). This CDR3 contains 14 residues. CDR1 and CDR2 (germline): SGHAT, FQNNGV. Trimming removed 5 bases from V and 2 bases from J, with 13 bases in between.